The 31 T cell receptor beta chains below were found in one sample sequenced in a study of shared clonotypes between healthy human individuals. The data were produced by immunoSEQ multiplex PCR, yet TCRdb's version contains in-frame clones alone and is incomplete. Altogether 550,000 to 850,000 clones are present, less than 85% being singletons, with the ten largest covering under 2%. The specimen was memory CD4+ T cells sorted from blood. Subset here: CD45RA-negative fraction. These receptors all stem from a woman aged 25 to 39 in good health.

The V call is TRBV7-2, the J call TRBJ2-4; D gene uncertain. There are 14 residues in the CDR3. The V gene lost 3 bases and the J gene lost 0 bases, with 6 bases spanning the gap. Germline V gene sequence: CDR1 SGHTA, CDR2 FQGNSA. As DNA, the CDR3 is TGTGCCAGCAGCTTGTCCCTAGCCAAAAACATTCAGTACTTC. It encodes CASSLSLAKNIQYF. The full variable domain, with the rest looked up from reference TRBV7-2 and TRBJ2-4, is GAGVSQSPSNKVTEKGKDVELRCDPISGHTALYWYRQSLGQGLEFLIYFQGNSAPDKSGLPSDRFSAERTGGSVSTLTIQRTQQEDSAVYLCASSLSLAKNIQYFGAGTRLSVL.

The rearrangement links TRBV4-1 to TRBJ2-1; possibly TRBD2 for D (6 bases). The germline V and J ends were trimmed by 6 bases and 6 bases, with 15 bases remaining between them. This CDR3 is 14 amino acids long. Looked up from germline, CDR1 is MGHRA and CDR2 is YSYEKL. The CDR3 DNA sequence: TGCGCCAGCAGGCAGCAAAGCGGGTCCAATGAGCAGTTCTTC. It encodes CASRQQSGSNEQFF.

The chain recombines TRBV7-2 with TRBJ1-5; D is unresolved. The CDR3 loop spans 13 amino acids. The germline V and J ends were trimmed by 1 base and 5 bases, with 6 bases remaining between them. Germline loops: CDR1 SGHTA, CDR2 FQGNSA. CDR3 loop: CASSLGVDQPQHF. DNA of the CDR3: TGTGCCAGCAGCTTAGGGGTGGATCAGCCCCAGCATTTT.

The chain combines TRBV27 with TRBJ2-3; D perhaps matches TRBD2 (5 bases). V shed 6 bases and J shed 0 bases, with 16 bases lying between them. CDR1 MNHEY and CDR2 SMNVEV come from the germline V gene (reference sequence). This CDR3 spans 16 amino acids. CDR3 in DNA: TGTGCCAGCAGCAAATCGGACTTCCAAAGCACAGATACGCAGTATTTT. Protein sequence: CASSKSDFQSTDTQYF.

CDR3 nucleotides: TGCGCCAGCAGAGCCACCGGAACCTACGAGCAGTACTTC. Translated: CASRATGTYEQYF. The rearrangement joins TRBV4-1 to TRBJ2-7; D is undetermined. CDR3 length: 13 residues. V lost 6 bases and J lost 2, with 11 bases in between. Per germline, CDR1 MGHRA and CDR2 YSYEKL.

V gene TRBV7-9 combines with J gene TRBJ2-3; 10 bases agree with TRBD2. The germline gives CDR1 SEHNR, CDR2 FQNEAQ (reference sequence). The length of the CDR3 is 14 residues. V was pared by 10 bases and J by 9 bases, with 13 bases of the junction left unmatched. CDR3: CATRSAGGPWTQYF. In DNA, the CDR3 is TGTGCCACCAGATCAGCGGGAGGGCCCTGGACGCAGTATTTT.

CDR3 region: CASSQRREVANEKLFF. DNA for the CDR3: TGCGCCAGCAGCCAACGTCGGGAGGTGGCTAATGAAAAACTGTTTTTT. This rearrangement joins TRBV4-1 to TRBJ1-4; D uncertain. CDR3 length equals 16 residues. V was shortened by 2 bases and J by 3 bases, with 13 bases between the two germline ends. The germline gives CDR1 MGHRA, CDR2 YSYEKL.

The V and J genes are TRBV6-5 and TRBJ1-4; D gene unclear. V lost 3 bases, J lost 3 bases, and 8 bases lay in between. Germline CDR1 and CDR2: MNHEY and SVGAGI. The CDR3 loop spans 14 amino acids. Here the CDR3 DNA reads TGTGCCAGCAGTTATTTTGGAGCTAATGAAAAACTGTTTTTT. As protein: CASSYFGANEKLFF.

The rearrangement links TRBV7-8 to TRBJ2-1, with no clear D. CDR3 length: 11 amino acids. The germline gives CDR1 SGHVS, CDR2 FQNEAQ. The ends were cut back, 5 bases at V and 7 bases at J, with 6 bases in the middle. The CDR3 loop is CASSPVNEQFF. The CDR3 DNA follows: TGTGCCAGCAGCCCCGTGAATGAGCAGTTCTTC.

The gene calls are TRBV5-1 and TRBJ1-2; no reliable D call. The CDR3 contains 12 residues. Trimming took 4 bases from V and 8 from J, leaving 12 bases between them. Germline CDR1 and CDR2: SGHRS and YFSETQ. The DNA for the CDR3 is TGCGCCAGCAGCCAAGAAGAACTGGGCTACACCTTC. It specifies CASSQEELGYTF. Based on the CDR3 plus reference TRBV5-1 and TRBJ1-2, the full variable domain is KAGVTQTPRYLIKTRGQQVTLSCSPISGHRSVSWYQQTPGQGLQFLFEYFSETQRNKGNFPGRFSGRQFSNSRSEMNVSTLELGDSALYLCASSQEELGYTFGSGTRLTVV.

The J gene is TRBJ2-5, the V gene TRBV7-2; D might be TRBD1 or TRBD2, each matching 5 bases. TRBJ2-7 matches the DNA end more closely, so the J call is doubtful. This CDR3 is built from 13 residues. Germline V gives CDR1 SGHTA, CDR2 FQGNSA. CDR3 bases: TGTGCCAGCAGCTTCCCCCCGGGGCCCGAGCAGTACTTC. It encodes CASSFPPGPEQYF.

The chain recombines TRBV5-4 with TRBJ1-2; TRBD1 might be the D (5 bases). CDR1 is SGHNT and CDR2 is YYREEE in the germline V gene (reference sequence). Between the trimmed V and J ends, which lost 4 bases and 5 bases, there was a span of 18 bases. The CDR3 is made up of 15 amino acids. Here the CDR3 reads CASSVGGDLFYGYTF. The CDR3 nucleotides read TGTGCCAGCAGCGTGGGGGGGGACCTCTTTTATGGCTACACCTTC.

This rearrangement joins TRBV11-2 to TRBJ2-2; D is unresolved. Germline values: CDR1 SGHAT, CDR2 FQNNGV. V lost 1 base to trimming and J lost 6 bases, with 3 bases between them. The CDR3 length is 12 residues. The CDR3 is CASSLGSGELFF. DNA of the CDR3: TGTGCCAGCAGCTTAGGATCCGGGGAGCTGTTTTTT.

This chain joins TRBV5-6 and TRBJ1-2; D gene ambiguous. From germline, CDR1 is SGHDT and CDR2 YYEEEE. The germline V and J ends were trimmed by 4 bases and 7 bases, with 14 bases remaining between them. CDR3 length: 13 amino acids. The CDR3 protein is CASSLVVEAGYTF. The DNA of the CDR3 is TGTGCCAGCAGCCTGGTCGTGGAGGCTGGCTACACCTTC.

The chain couples TRBV27 to TRBJ1-5; D may be TRBD1 (5 bases). Germline-derived CDR1 and CDR2 are MNHEY and SMNVEV (reference sequence). CDR3 size: 14 residues. The V and J ends lost 7 bases and 3 bases respectively, with 13 bases between them. The DNA of the CDR3 is TGTGCCAGCAATCGGCAGGGATCCAATCAGCCCCAGCATTTT. Translated, it gives CASNRQGSNQPQHF.

The genes are TRBV5-1 and TRBJ2-2; weak D call: TRBD2 (6 bases). Germline V lookup: CDR1 SGHRS, CDR2 YFSETQ. This CDR3 has 15 amino acids. The ends were cut back, 0 bases at V and 1 base at J, with 7 bases in the middle. The CDR3 region is CASSLGLVNTGELFF. Here the CDR3 DNA reads TGCGCCAGCAGCTTGGGACTAGTGAACACCGGGGAGCTGTTTTTT.

This clone was found a few times. V is TRBV5-1 and J is TRBJ2-5; D may match TRBD1 or TRBD2 (6 bases each). Germline assignment: CDR1 SGHRS and CDR2 YFSETQ. Trimming left V 0 bases short and J 5 bases short, with 17 bases between. The CDR3 consists of 16 residues. In nucleotides, the CDR3 is TGCGCCAGCAGCTTGGTTTCTAGCGAAAGGGGGGAGACCCAGTACTTC. It encodes CASSLVSSERGETQYF.

CDR3: CASSTGTRNQPQHF. CDR3 nucleotides: TGTGCCAGCAGTACCGGGACCAGGAATCAGCCCCAGCATTTT. V and J are TRBV28 and TRBJ1-5; possibly TRBD1 for D (5 bases). CDR3 length: 14 amino acids. Germline CDR1 MDHEN, CDR2 SYDVKM. Trimming took off 5 bases at V and 4 bases at J, with 12 bases between the two ends. The whole variable domain, filled in from reference TRBV28 and TRBJ1-5, reads DVKVTQSSRYLVKRTGEKVFLECVQDMDHENMFWYRQDPGLGLRLIYFSYDVKMKEKGDIPEGYSVSREKKERFSLILESASTNQTSMYLCASSTGTRNQPQHFGDGTRLSIL.

The chain has TRBV19 and TRBJ1-5; 7 nucleotides match TRBD1. Germline V lookup: CDR1 LNHDA, CDR2 SQIVND (reference sequence). The CDR3 covers 12 residues. V shed 6 bases, J shed 10 bases, and the junction held 6 bases outside the gene matches. CDR3 residues: CASSHTGEPQHF. The CDR3 DNA reads as TGTGCCAGTAGCCATACAGGGGAACCCCAGCATTTT.

The rearrangement uses TRBV19 and TRBJ2-4, with 11 bases matching TRBD2. The CDR3 length is 13 residues. V dropped 5 bases and J dropped 13; count of bases not matched to a gene: 7. Germline-derived CDR1 and CDR2 are LNHDA and SQIVND (reference sequence). The CDR3 loop reads CASSGGLADNQYF. In DNA, the CDR3 is TGTGCCAGTAGTGGGGGACTAGCGGATAACCAGTACTTC.

The J gene is TRBJ2-1, the V gene TRBV27; tentatively, D is TRBD1 or TRBD2 (5 bases each). The CDR3 is made up of 15 amino acids. Trimming took 6 bases from V and 3 from J, leaving 15 bases between them. The germline V gene encodes CDR1 MNHEY and CDR2 SMNVEV (reference sequence). The CDR3 loop reads CASRSGTSFYNEQFF. In DNA form, the CDR3 reads TGTGCCAGCAGATCCGGGACCTCCTTCTACAATGAGCAGTTCTTC.

V usage is TRBV5-1 and J usage is TRBJ1-2, with a weak D call TRBD1 (5 bases). The germline CDR1 and CDR2 sequences are SGHRS and YFSETQ. The CDR3 spans 15 residues. V lost 4 bases and J 9 bases, leaving 22 bases between the germline ends. The CDR3 DNA follows: TGCGCCAGCAGCGTTACCCGGGACGGCATCGATCGCTACACCTTC. It specifies CASSVTRDGIDRYTF.

The sample holds a few counts of this clone. V is TRBV18 and J is TRBJ1-1; a weak D match, TRBD1 (5 bases). Germline V lookup: CDR1 KGHSH, CDR2 LQKENI. V was shortened by 4 bases and J by 6 bases, with 12 bases between the two germline ends. The CDR3 has 13 amino acids. The CDR3 loop is CASSLDSSSEAFF. The CDR3 DNA follows: TGTGCCAGCTCACTAGACAGTAGCTCTGAAGCTTTCTTT.

The gene calls are TRBV7-3 and TRBJ2-7; D tentatively fits TRBD1 or TRBD2 (5 bases each). Germline CDR1 and CDR2: SGHTA and FQGTGA. Trimming shortened V by 5 bases and J by 3 bases, and 20 bases separated the two germline ends. The CDR3 covers 16 residues. The CDR3 spells CASSPSPGTAFYEQYF. CDR3 sequence (DNA): TGTGCCAGCAGCCCATCCCCCGGGACCGCATTCTACGAGCAGTACTTC.

V gene TRBV28 combines with J gene TRBJ1-5, with 7 bases that match TRBD1. Germline V gene sequence: CDR1 MDHEN, CDR2 SYDVKM. Trimming removed 5 bases from V and 1 base from J; junction bases left unmatched: 11. This CDR3 contains 17 residues. The CDR3 DNA reads as TGTGCCAGCAGTCCCGTCAGGACAGGAGGAAGCAATCAGCCCCAGCATTTT. It codes for CASSPVRTGGSNQPQHF.

The rearrangement joins TRBV5-6 to TRBJ2-2, with TRBD1 matching over 9 bases. Germline trimming cut 0 bases from V and 7 bases from J; bases unmatched to any gene: 7. CDR3 length equals 16 residues. The germline V gene encodes CDR1 SGHDT and CDR2 YYEEEE. This chain's CDR3 is CASSLAGQGLIGELFF. In nucleotides, the CDR3 is TGTGCCAGCAGCTTGGCCGGACAGGGGTTGATCGGGGAGCTGTTTTTT.

The chain couples TRBV27 to TRBJ1-1; D perhaps matches TRBD1 (5 bases). V shed 2 bases and J shed 10 bases, with 26 bases lying between them. Germline lookup yields CDR1 MNHEY and CDR2 SMNVEV (reference sequence). CDR3 length: 17 residues. Here the CDR3 DNA reads TGTGCCAGCAGTTTACCACCACGCTTAGGGTCCCACGGGGGAGCTTTCTTT. It yields the protein CASSLPPRLGSHGGAFF.

Notes on this clone: This may be a read error: a much more frequent sequence differs by one nucleotide. J is TRBJ2-5 and V is TRBV2, with D unresolved. Trimming stripped 6 bases from V and 0 bases from J, with 2 bases between. The CDR3 totals 11 residues. Germline V lookup: CDR1 SNHLY, CDR2 FYNNEI. The CDR3 DNA follows: TGTGCCAGCAGCAACCAAGAGACCCAGTACTTC. The encoded protein is CASSNQETQYF.

This sequence joins TRBV5-4 and TRBJ1-1, with D possibly TRBD1 on 5 matching bases. Trimming cost V 3 bases and J 2 bases, with 14 bases left between them. Per the germline V gene, CDR1 is SGHNT and CDR2 is YYREEE (reference sequence). The CDR3 has 15 amino acids. For the CDR3, the DNA is TGTGCCAGCAGCTCCGCCGGGGGGGGAAACACTGAAGCTTTCTTT. Encoded protein: CASSSAGGGNTEAFF.

This chain joins TRBV7-9 and TRBJ1-3, with TRBD1 matching over 8 bases. Germline values: CDR1 SEHNR, CDR2 FQNEAQ (reference sequence). V gave up 5 bases and J gave up 5 bases; unmatched junction bases: 8. There are 15 residues in the CDR3. CDR3 protein: CASSPGQGGRNTIYF. The CDR3, as DNA: TGTGCCAGCAGCCCCGGACAGGGCGGTAGAAACACCATATATTTT.

The chain couples TRBV19 to TRBJ1-4; D ambiguous. With 8 bases removed from V and 2 bases from J, the gap between germline ends came to 15 bases. The CDR3 extends over 15 amino acids. Germline V gene sequence: CDR1 LNHDA, CDR2 SQIVND (reference sequence). CDR3 bases: TGTGCCAGTCGTGGAGCTTGGGCGACTAATGAAAAACTGTTTTTT. Its protein product is CASRGAWATNEKLFF.